This T cell receptor (beta chain) was sequenced during a study of cytomegalovirus exposure and HLA in healthy donors listed by TCRdb under 2017. Describing the broader study: According to a later analysis, the approximately 120 validation repertoires were produced on the same platform as the 700 or so repertoires of the first cohort. Besides the first cohort of roughly 700 subjects, a separate validation cohort made up of some 110 different subjects was used. The study aimed to test whether signatures of past pathogen exposure could be identified by cataloging public T cell receptors. High-throughput TCR immunosequencing, statistical association of individual TCRs with disease status, and machine learning were combined to predict cytomegalovirus infection status.

Broader findings and caveats from the paper: A total of about 180 TCR beta chains were listed by the study as associated with cytomegalovirus. A few of the identified cytomegalovirus-associated TCR beta chains were confirmed in vitro to be specific for cytomegalovirus antigens. The validation cohort had no HLA typing available for a later analysis, so co-occurrence within that cohort was assessed over all 120 or so repertoires. The authors suggested that the approach could potentially be generalized to other disease states and immunological phenotypes. A later analysis found that TCRs clustered in the first cohort also tended to co-occur in the roughly 120 validation repertoires, with approximately 93% of cluster scores above 0. In both the original and validation cohorts, the classifier was reported to diagnose cytomegalovirus status with high specificity and sensitivity. Most TCR sequences were seen in very few donors, while some public TCRs were found in many individuals.

Donors formed part of the validation cohort, which comprised approximately 130 subjects and was distinct from the first cohort of some 700 subjects. The library was built by means of the immunoSEQ multiplex PCR assay. From the authors' description of their analysis: A statistical classification framework was built for diagnosing cytomegalovirus status from the catalog of TCR beta chain sequences. TCRdb obtained this table from immuneACCESS and retained in-frame rearrangements with V and J assigned. These tables miss some clones; where compared with another copy, unresolved V genes account for less than half of the shortfall, and the remainder is unexplained. V, J and clone size derive from that table, while D and trimming were established from the DNA sequence. This sample has approximately 150,000 clones in its table, and roughly 86% of those were observed once. The top ten hold 8.5% to 9.5% of the sample.

There are a few counts of this clone. Its antigen has not been determined. Per-nucleotide qualities are absent, and no much larger clonotype sits a single base away. CDR1 and CDR2, looked up from the germline V gene, are SQVTM and ANQGSEA. After removal of 7 bases from V and 0 bases from J, the junction retains 3 bases not matched to a gene. There are 13 amino acids in the CDR3, from cysteine to phenylalanine inclusive. Left in the record is the CDR3 DNA by itself, 39 bases read in frame from the first base. The V and J genes are TRBV29-1 and TRBJ1-5; 7 of the junction bases match TRBD1. Sequencing used PBMCs. The TCR originated in a man between 18 and 29 years old in good health and CMV-seropositive. The DNA sequence follows: TGCAGCGCGACAGGGAATAGCAATCAGCCCCAGCATTTT. This encodes CSATGNSNQPQHF.